The present TCR beta chain was sequenced within a study of T cells after yellow fever vaccination. Study-wide findings and caveats: Abundant clonotypes from the bulk population could have been carried over as contaminants into FACS-sorted repertoires.

TCRdb re-analysed the 5' RACE reads in MiXCR, keeping a single row per CDR3 protein. The sample consists of hundreds of thousands of distinct CDR3 sequences, about 8.3% of them appearing once. V dropped 2 bases and J dropped 4; count of bases not matched to a gene: 8. Germline V gene lookup returns CDR1 DFQATT and CDR2 SNEGSKA (reference sequence). The CDR3 has 16 residues. This clonotype showed up just a few times. Its antigen is unidentified. The receptor was derived from a man aged 18 to 29 who received the YFV17D yellow fever vaccine. J is TRBJ1-2 and V is TRBV20-1, with 12 bases aligning to TRBD1. The starting material was PBMCs, obtained about 41 days after the first yellow fever vaccination. For the CDR3, the DNA is TGCAGTGCTAGAAGCCGGGACAGGGGGCTGATCTATGGCTACACCTTC. This encodes CSARSRDRGLIYGYTF.